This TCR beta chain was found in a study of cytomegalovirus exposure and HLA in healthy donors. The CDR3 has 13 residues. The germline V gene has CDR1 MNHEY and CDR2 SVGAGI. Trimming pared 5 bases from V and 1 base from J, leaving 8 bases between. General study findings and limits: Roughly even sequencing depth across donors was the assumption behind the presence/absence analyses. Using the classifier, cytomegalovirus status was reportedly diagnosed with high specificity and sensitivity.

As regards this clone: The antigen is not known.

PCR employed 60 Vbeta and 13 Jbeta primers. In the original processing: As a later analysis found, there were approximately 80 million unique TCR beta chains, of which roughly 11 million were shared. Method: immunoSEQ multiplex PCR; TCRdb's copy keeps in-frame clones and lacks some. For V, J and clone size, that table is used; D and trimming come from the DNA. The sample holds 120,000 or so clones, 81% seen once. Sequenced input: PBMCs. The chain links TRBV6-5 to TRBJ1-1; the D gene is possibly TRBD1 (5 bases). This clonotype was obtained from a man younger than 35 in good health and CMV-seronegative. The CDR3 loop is CASSDTGNTEAFF. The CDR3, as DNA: TGTGCCAGCAGTGACACAGGGAACACTGAAGCTTTCTTT.